A single sample gave rise to the 25 T cell receptor beta chains below, sequenced in a study of shared clonotypes between healthy human individuals. Selected positively for CCR7 and CD45RO-negative, naive CD8 cells excluded terminally differentiated effector memory CD45RA+ cells. Assay: immunoSEQ multiplex PCR; the TCRdb copy retains only in-frame clones and omits some. The table lists about 2.2 million clones, about 94% of them singletons. The source material was naive CD8+ T cells from PBMCs. Receptor source: a man younger than 35 in good health. Some clones in this sample may be carry-over from other donors' samples.

About this clone: Other DNA variants within this sample encode the same CDR3. The chain links TRBV7-9 to TRBJ2-3; maybe TRBD1 (6 bases). CDR3 length equals 12 residues. The V and J ends lost 5 bases and 5 bases respectively, with 8 bases between them. Per germline, CDR1 SEHNR and CDR2 FQNEAQ (reference sequence). CDR3 nucleotides: TGTGCCAGCAGCCGAGGGGGAGATACGCAGTATTTT. Translated, it gives CASSRGGDTQYF.

This chain connects TRBV11-2 to TRBJ2-3; 9 positions agree with TRBD1. After removal of 4 bases from V and 4 bases from J, the junction contained 6 bases not matched to a gene. Germline V CDR1 and CDR2: SGHAT, FQNNGV. The CDR3 length is 15 residues. CDR3 sequence (DNA): TGTGCCAGCAGCTACAGTACAGGGGGCTCAGATACGCAGTATTTT. Translating it yields CASSYSTGGSDTQYF.

V and J are TRBV10-3 and TRBJ2-7; 12 bases are a match to TRBD2. There are 16 residues in the CDR3. Germline CDR1 is ENHRY and CDR2 is SYGVKD. V gave up 2 bases and J gave up 2 bases; unmatched junction bases: 4. The CDR3 region has the DNA TGTGCCATCAGTGAGCCTAGCGGGAGGGCCGCCTACGAGCAGTACTTC. It yields the protein CAISEPSGRAAYEQYF.

The genes are TRBV7-3 and TRBJ2-7; a possible D gene is TRBD2 (6 bases). V was shortened by 5 bases and J by 3 bases, with 14 bases between the two germline ends. This CDR3 spans 14 amino acids. Per germline, CDR1 SGHTA and CDR2 FQGTGA. The CDR3 protein is CASSAPGVIYEQYF. The CDR3 nucleotides read TGTGCCAGCAGCGCCCCGGGGGTGATCTACGAGCAGTACTTC.

V is TRBV29-1 and J is TRBJ2-3; D gene ambiguous. Germline CDR1 reads SQVTM; CDR2 reads ANQGSEA. There are 12 residues in the CDR3. V was shortened by 1 base and J by 2 bases, with 4 bases between the two germline ends. Written as DNA, the CDR3 is TGCAGCGTTGAAGGGGCCACAGATACGCAGTATTTT. Translated: CSVEGATDTQYF.

The DNA for the CDR3 is TGTGCCAGTAGTACGACAGGGTCTAGCAATCAGCCCCAGCATTTT. This encodes CASSTTGSSNQPQHF. The chain employs TRBV19 and TRBJ1-5; 7 positions match TRBD1. Germline CDR1 reads LNHDA; CDR2 reads SQIVND (reference sequence). The CDR3 loop spans 15 amino acids. Trimming cost V 4 bases and J 0 bases; bases outside gene matches: 3.

This chain connects TRBV4-3 to TRBJ2-5; TRBD1 might be the D (6 bases). Germline values: CDR1 LGHNA, CDR2 YSLEER. Deletions cut 1 base from V and 3 bases from J, with 9 bases between. There are 14 residues in the CDR3. CDR3 DNA: TGCGCCAGCAGCCAAGCTGAGGGGGAAGAGACCCAGTACTTC. It specifies CASSQAEGEETQYF.

V usage is TRBV2 and J usage is TRBJ2-5; D is unresolved. The CDR3 length is 15 residues. Germline V gene data show CDR1 as SNHLY and CDR2 as FYNNEI. Between the trimmed V and J ends, which lost 5 bases and 0 bases, there was a span of 13 bases. DNA of the CDR3: TGTGCCAGCAGTTACCTGGTTGGAAACCAAGAGACCCAGTACTTC. It yields the protein CASSYLVGNQETQYF.

This clone appeared a single time. CDR3 loop: CASRQNRGRDNEQFF. In DNA, the CDR3 is TGTGCCAGCAGGCAGAACAGGGGGCGAGACAATGAGCAGTTCTTC. The chain has TRBV27 and TRBJ2-1, with 9 bases aligning to TRBD1. The V gene end was trimmed by 6 bases and the J gene end by 5 bases; junction bases not matched to a gene: 8. The CDR3 length is 15 residues. Germline-derived CDR1 and CDR2 are MNHEY and SMNVEV (reference sequence).

This clone came up once. At the DNA level, this CDR3 is encoded by other sequences in the same sample as well. V gene TRBV29-1 combines with J gene TRBJ1-2, with TRBD1 matching 7 bases. The CDR3 spans 12 residues. CDR1 and CDR2 (germline): SQVTM, ANQGSEA. J lost 4 bases, V lost 4 bases, and 3 bases had no gene match. Here the CDR3 DNA reads TGCAGCGTTGGGACAGGCTTCTATGGCTACACCTTC. This translates into CSVGTGFYGYTF.

The rearrangement joins TRBV28 to TRBJ1-5; unclear D gene. This CDR3 spans 14 amino acids. Trimming removed 6 bases at V and 5 bases at J, with 14 bases between. Germline V gives CDR1 MDHEN, CDR2 SYDVKM. As DNA, the CDR3 is TGTGCCAGCAGACTTGCCCAGATTTATCAGCCCCAGCATTTT. This gives the protein CASRLAQIYQPQHF.

V gene TRBV13 combines with J gene TRBJ2-7; D is perhaps TRBD2 (6 bases). Germline values: CDR1 PRHDT, CDR2 FYEKMQ (reference sequence). The CDR3 has 13 residues. V shed 5 bases and J shed 1 base, with 9 bases lying between them. CDR3 in DNA: TGTGCCAGCAGCACGGGAGAGTCCTACGAGCAGTACTTC. Translation gives CASSTGESYEQYF. Complete variable domain (other parts from reference TRBV13 and TRBJ2-7): AAGVIQSPRHLIKEKRETATLKCYPIPRHDTVYWYQQGPGQDPQFLISFYEKMQSDKGSIPDRFSAQQFSDYHSELNMSSLELGDSALYFCASSTGESYEQYFGPGTRLTVT.

This CDR3 reads CASSMKGLGAYNEQFF. CDR3 in DNA: TGTGCCAGTAGTATGAAGGGACTAGGGGCTTACAATGAGCAGTTCTTC. This chain uses TRBV19 with TRBJ2-1, with TRBD2 identical over 8 bases. CDR3 size: 16 residues. V lost 3 bases, J lost 4 bases, and 8 bases stayed unmatched. Germline lookup yields CDR1 LNHDA and CDR2 SQIVND (reference sequence).

This chain links TRBV19 with TRBJ2-5; TRBD2 matches at 7 bases. Germline lookup yields CDR1 LNHDA and CDR2 SQIVND (reference sequence). The ends lost 4 bases at V and 1 base at J; junction bases unmatched: 6. The CDR3 extends over 15 amino acids. For the CDR3, the DNA is TGTGCCAGTAGTAGATTACGGACTAGCCAAGAGACCCAGTACTTC. Amino acids: CASSRLRTSQETQYF.

V is TRBV11-2 and J is TRBJ1-1, with D possibly matching TRBD1 (5 bases). Germline V gives CDR1 SGHAT, CDR2 FQNNGV. The CDR3 is made up of 16 amino acids. Trimming took 5 bases from V and 0 from J, leaving 16 bases between them. The CDR3 is CASSQRGGRVNTEAFF. In DNA, the CDR3 is TGTGCCAGCAGCCAGCGGGGGGGTCGGGTGAACACTGAAGCTTTCTTT.

The chain combines TRBV2 with TRBJ2-5, with D hard to call. The CDR3 totals 13 residues. Deletions cut 3 bases from V and 4 bases from J, with 9 bases between. Germline loops: CDR1 SNHLY, CDR2 FYNNEI. The chain's CDR3 is CASSDVLLETQYF. The DNA of the CDR3 is TGTGCCAGCAGTGACGTTCTTTTAGAGACCCAGTACTTC.

The chain employs TRBV9 and TRBJ2-7, with TRBD1 matching over 7 bases. The V and J ends lost 0 bases and 6 bases, in that order; junction bases with no gene match: 6. This CDR3 spans 14 amino acids. Germline CDR1 and CDR2: SGDLS and YYNGEE. Written as DNA, the CDR3 is TGTGCCAGCAGCGTAGGGAAGGGGGCAAGCGAGCAGTACTTC. It is translated as CASSVGKGASEQYF.

This chain joins TRBV27 and TRBJ1-1; no clear D. Germline assignment: CDR1 MNHEY and CDR2 SMNVEV (reference sequence). The ends were cut back, 4 bases at V and 0 bases at J, with 6 bases in the middle. This CDR3 is built from 13 residues. This CDR3 is CASSSQLNTEAFF. CDR3 DNA: TGTGCCAGCAGTTCACAGCTGAACACTGAAGCTTTCTTT.

This sequence joins TRBV19 and TRBJ1-3; D gene ambiguous. V was clipped by 11 bases and J by 0 bases, with 17 bases between them. Germline CDR1 LNHDA, CDR2 SQIVND (reference sequence). This CDR3 comprises 15 residues. Here the CDR3 reads CAAIGRESSGNTIYF. The CDR3 DNA reads as TGTGCCGCAATCGGGAGGGAGTCCTCTGGAAACACCATATATTTT. Combining the CDR3 with reference TRBV19 and TRBJ1-3 gives the whole variable domain DGGITQSPKYLFRKEGQNVTLSCEQNLNHDAMYWYRQDPGQGLRLIYYSQIVNDFQKGDIAEGYSVSREKKESFPLTVTSAQKNPTAFYLCAAIGRESSGNTIYFGEGSWLTVV.

The genes are TRBV4-1 and TRBJ2-7; D is tentatively TRBD1 or TRBD2 (5 bases each). The V gene lost 2 bases and the J gene lost 1 base, with 18 bases spanning the gap. Looked up from germline, CDR1 is MGHRA and CDR2 is YSYEKL. This CDR3 has 17 residues. The CDR3 DNA is TGCGCCAGCAGCCAACCTTGGCCGGGACGGGGATCCTACGAGCAGTACTTC. Protein sequence: CASSQPWPGRGSYEQYF.

The V call is TRBV7-8, the J call TRBJ1-2, with D hard to call. The CDR3 sequence is 17 residues long. Germline V gives CDR1 SGHVS, CDR2 FQNEAQ. V was cut by 3 bases and J by 8 bases, with 25 bases left in between. In nucleotides, the CDR3 is TGTGCCAGCAGCTTGATTTCGGCAGGCCATCGAGCGGGGGGCTACACCTTC. Its translation is CASSLISAGHRAGGYTF.

This clone has only one observation. The CDR3 sequence: CATSTIVSEQYF. CDR3 DNA: TGTGCCACCAGCACGATAGTAAGCGAGCAGTACTTC. The chain combines TRBV15 with TRBJ2-7, with D unresolved. Per the germline V gene, CDR1 is LNHNV and CDR2 is YYDKDF (reference sequence). This CDR3 has 12 residues. Trimming took 4 bases from V and 6 from J, leaving 10 bases between them.

The chain combines TRBV2 with TRBJ1-3; unclear D gene. This CDR3 comprises 12 residues. The V end was cut by 8 bases, the J end by 4 bases, with 9 bases between. Germline CDR1 and CDR2: SNHLY and FYNNEI. The CDR3 region is CASWSMGNTIYF. For the CDR3, the DNA is TGTGCCAGCTGGTCAATGGGAAACACCATATATTTT.

This chain joins TRBV19 and TRBJ2-5; TRBD2 agrees at 7 bases. This CDR3 is built from 13 residues. Germline lookup yields CDR1 LNHDA and CDR2 SQIVND (reference sequence). CDR3: CATGEGVIETQYF. CDR3 bases: TGTGCTACCGGGGAGGGAGTGATAGAGACCCAGTACTTC. The complete variable domain, with remaining parts taken from reference TRBV19 and TRBJ2-5, reads DGGITQSPKYLFRKEGQNVTLSCEQNLNHDAMYWYRQDPGQGLRLIYYSQIVNDFQKGDIAEGYSVSREKKESFPLTVTSAQKNPTAFYLCATGEGVIETQYFGPGTRLLVL.

V usage is TRBV27 and J usage is TRBJ2-3; D unclear. The V end lost 2 bases, the J end lost 8 bases, and 14 bases lay between the germline ends. The CDR3 extends over 14 amino acids. Germline V gives CDR1 MNHEY, CDR2 SMNVEV (reference sequence). DNA of the CDR3: TGTGCCAGCAGTTTACGCTTCTCCGGCGGTACGCAGTATTTT. It translates to CASSLRFSGGTQYF.